This TCR beta chain was profiled in a study of PD-L1 blockade in urothelial cancer. Time point: pretreatment peripheral blood. Patients' urothelial carcinoma was locally advanced or metastatic. The V gene's germline CDR1 is LNHNV and CDR2 YYDKDF (reference sequence). The CDR3 consists of 14 residues. The junction had 5 bases not matched to a gene; V was cut back by 5 bases and J by 4 bases. Clones were sequenced by immunoSEQ multiplex PCR, and TCRdb holds only the in-frame ones, with some missing. This table has roughly 87,000 clones, around 90% appearing once. This material consisted of PBMCs, taken around atezolizumab (anti-PD-L1) treatment. The TCR comes from a woman at least 80 years old with urothelial cancer. The V gene is TRBV15, the J gene TRBJ2-3, with 8 bases identical to TRBD2. CDR3 loop: CATSSGLGADTQYF. The CDR3 DNA reads TGTGCCACCAGCTCGGGACTAGGGGCAGATACGCAGTATTTT.